One and the same sample provided the 30 T cell receptor beta chains below, sequenced in a study of lymphopenia after photon versus proton radiotherapy. Some clones are missing from TCRdb's copy, which holds only in-frame ones; the method was immunoSEQ multiplex PCR. The sample yields 89,000 or so clones, about 83% seen once. Material: peripheral blood, obtained from a patient treated with proton-based radiotherapy. These receptors were taken from a man in his sixties with pancreatic cancer.

The V call is TRBV19, the J call TRBJ1-5, with D maybe TRBD1 (6 bases). The CDR3 spans 15 residues. Trimming stripped 7 bases from V and 1 base from J, with 14 bases between. Per germline, CDR1 LNHDA and CDR2 SQIVND (reference sequence). Written as DNA, the CDR3 is TGTGCCAGTAACAAAGACAGGCTGAGCAATCAGCCCCAGCATTTT. Protein: CASNKDRLSNQPQHF.

The chain couples TRBV11-2 to TRBJ2-7; TRBD2 is a possible D gene (6 bases). The CDR3 runs 15 residues. CDR1 and CDR2 from the germline V gene are SGHAT and FQNNGV. V was pared by 5 bases and J by 7 bases, with 21 bases between. The CDR3 is CASSPGTRPFQEQYF. In DNA, the CDR3 is TGTGCCAGCAGCCCGGGGACTCGTCCTTTTCAAGAGCAGTACTTC.

This clone was picked up one time. The chain links TRBV28 to TRBJ1-4, with D unresolved. V gave up 3 bases and J gave up 7 bases, with 9 bases separating them. Looked up from germline, CDR1 is MDHEN and CDR2 is SYDVKM. CDR3 length: 13 amino acids. In nucleotides, the CDR3 is TGTGCCAGCAGTTTTCCGGTTACTGAAAAACTGTTTTTT. It specifies CASSFPVTEKLFF.

The chain combines TRBV11-2 with TRBJ2-3; D is uncertain. Trimming removed 3 bases from V and 0 bases from J, with 10 bases in between. Germline-derived CDR1 and CDR2 are SGHAT and FQNNGV. The CDR3 has 15 residues. The CDR3 sequence is CASSFTTLSTDTQYF. CDR3 bases: TGTGCCAGCAGCTTCACGACCCTAAGCACAGATACGCAGTATTTT.

This chain links TRBV18 with TRBJ1-1; 7 nucleotides align to TRBD1. The V and J ends lost 4 bases and 2 bases, in that order; junction bases with no gene match: 4. The CDR3 is made up of 14 amino acids. The germline gives CDR1 KGHSH, CDR2 LQKENI. The CDR3 coding sequence is TGTGCCAGCTCACGACAGGGATCCAACACTGAAGCTTTCTTT. It specifies CASSRQGSNTEAFF.

The chain is built from TRBV28 and TRBJ2-7; D unclear. Germline values: CDR1 MDHEN, CDR2 SYDVKM. Trimming took off 5 bases at V and 1 base at J, with 9 bases between the two ends. CDR3 length equals 13 residues. The chain's CDR3 is CASSLYGSYEQYF. The CDR3 bases are TGTGCCAGCAGTCTTTATGGGTCCTACGAGCAGTACTTC. Filled out from reference TRBV28 and TRBJ2-7, the complete variable domain reads DVKVTQSSRYLVKRTGEKVFLECVQDMDHENMFWYRQDPGLGLRLIYFSYDVKMKEKGDIPEGYSVSREKKERFSLILESASTNQTSMYLCASSLYGSYEQYFGPGTRLTVT.

The V gene is TRBV5-6, the J gene TRBJ1-2; no reliable D call. CDR1 and CDR2 from the germline V gene are SGHDT and YYEEEE. This CDR3 has 13 residues. V was shortened by 0 bases and J by 4 bases, with 7 bases between the two germline ends. CDR3 nucleotides: TGTGCCAGCAGCTTGGCCAGCGGCTATGGCTACACCTTC. This translates into CASSLASGYGYTF.

This clone was detected only a few times. CDR3 nucleotide sequence: TGTGCCAGCACTCACGGGGCGCGGTATGGCTACACCTTC. This encodes CASTHGARYGYTF. The J gene is TRBJ1-2, the V gene TRBV6-1; possibly TRBD1 for D (5 bases). The CDR3 loop spans 13 amino acids. The germline CDR1 and CDR2 sequences are MNHNS and SASEGT. Trimming shortened V by 7 bases and J by 5 bases, and 14 bases separated the two germline ends.

The V call is TRBV2, the J call TRBJ1-3; D is unresolved. Germline loops: CDR1 SNHLY, CDR2 FYNNEI. V shed 4 bases and J shed 1 base, with 5 bases lying between them. CDR3 length equals 13 residues. The CDR3 coding sequence is TGTGCCAGCAGTGGTGATTCTGGAAACACCATATATTTT. Its translation: CASSGDSGNTIYF. Looking up the rest from reference TRBV2 and TRBJ1-3 gives the full variable domain: EPEVTQTPSHQVTQMGQEVILRCVPISNHLYFYWYRQILGQKVEFLVSFYNNEISEKSEIFDDQFSVERPDGSNFTLKIRSTKLEDSAMYFCASSGDSGNTIYFGEGSWLTVV.

The chain couples TRBV20-1 to TRBJ2-3; no clear D gene. Looked up from germline, CDR1 is DFQATT and CDR2 is SNEGSKA (reference sequence). The CDR3 contains 11 residues. The V end lost 5 bases, the J end lost 5 bases, and 8 bases lay between the germline ends. This CDR3 is CSASEGDTQYF. The CDR3 DNA sequence: TGCAGTGCTTCAGAAGGAGATACGCAGTATTTT.

The chain has TRBV28 and TRBJ2-3, with 7 bases matching TRBD1. In germline, CDR1 is MDHEN, CDR2 SYDVKM. The CDR3 is 14 amino acids. With 4 bases clipped from V and 5 bases from J, the junction kept 6 bases outside the gene matches. Here the CDR3 reads CASSSTGLGDTQYF. Written as DNA, the CDR3 is TGTGCCAGCAGTTCGACAGGGCTCGGAGATACGCAGTATTTT.

This clone was seen a handful of times. V and J are TRBV30 and TRBJ1-3; 7 positions match TRBD1. The CDR3 extends over 16 amino acids. Germline V gene data show CDR1 as GTSNPN and CDR2 as SVGIG (reference sequence). The J segment lost 7 bases and the V segment lost 5 bases, leaving 17 bases of the junction unmatched. CDR3 nucleotide sequence: TGTGCCTGGGTGGGGAAGGGGGCAAAATTTAGTAACACCATATATTTT. Translated, it gives CAWVGKGAKFSNTIYF.

This chain links TRBV5-8 with TRBJ2-5; 7 nucleotides line up with TRBD2. V shed 3 bases, J shed 4 bases, and the junction held 3 bases outside the gene matches. CDR1 is SGHTS and CDR2 is YDEGEE in the germline V gene. This CDR3 comprises 13 residues. The CDR3: CASSSWGGETQYF. In nucleotides, the CDR3 is TGTGCCAGCAGCTCGTGGGGGGGAGAGACCCAGTACTTC.

The chain couples TRBV27 to TRBJ2-1, with TRBD1 matching over 8 bases. This CDR3 has 14 amino acids. Looked up from germline, CDR1 is MNHEY and CDR2 is SMNVEV (reference sequence). The J segment lost 5 bases and the V segment lost 10 bases, leaving 10 bases of the junction unmatched. The CDR3 spells CATNRGTVNNEQFF. The CDR3 DNA sequence: TGTGCCACCAACAGGGGGACAGTCAACAATGAGCAGTTCTTC.

The chain uses TRBV19 and TRBJ1-1, with no clear D. Trimming shortened V by 5 bases and J by 3 bases, and 16 bases separated the two germline ends. Germline lookup yields CDR1 LNHDA and CDR2 SQIVND (reference sequence). CDR3 size: 15 residues. The CDR3 protein is CASSVRARRDTEAFF. The CDR3 DNA reads TGTGCCAGTAGTGTCCGGGCCCGGCGGGACACTGAAGCTTTCTTT. Based on the CDR3 plus reference TRBV19 and TRBJ1-1, the full variable domain is DGGITQSPKYLFRKEGQNVTLSCEQNLNHDAMYWYRQDPGQGLRLIYYSQIVNDFQKGDIAEGYSVSREKKESFPLTVTSAQKNPTAFYLCASSVRARRDTEAFFGQGTRLTVV.

The chain joins TRBV7-9 to TRBJ2-5, with 10 positions matching TRBD2. This CDR3 spans 15 amino acids. The V and J ends lost 2 bases and 5 bases, in that order; junction bases with no gene match: 5. CDR1 is SEHNR, CDR2 FQNEAQ, per germline (reference sequence). DNA of the CDR3: TGTGCCAGCAGCTTACTAGCGGGAGCAAGGGAGACCCAGTACTTC. Translated: CASSLLAGARETQYF.

The chain uses TRBV7-9 and TRBJ2-2, with TRBD2 as a possible D gene (6 bases). The CDR3 spans 14 residues. The germline V and J ends were trimmed by 7 bases and 2 bases, with 11 bases remaining between them. The germline V gene has CDR1 SEHNR and CDR2 FQNEAQ (reference sequence). The CDR3 nucleotides are TGTGCCAGCAATAAGCGGGTAAACACCGGGGAGCTGTTTTTT. It translates to CASNKRVNTGELFF.

The V call is TRBV21-1, the J call TRBJ2-6; the table assigns TRBD1, which was not confirmed against the DNA. TRBV21-1 is noted as a pseudogene. This CDR3 has 18 amino acids. The CDR3 loop is CASSKPGPGASGANVLTF. The CDR3 DNA follows: TGTGCCAGCAGCAAGCCGGGGCCAGGGGCATCAGGGGCCAACGTCCTGACTTTC.

The rearrangement uses TRBV10-3 and TRBJ2-5; either TRBD1 or TRBD2 may fit D (7 bases each). The CDR3 is made up of 14 amino acids. V dropped 4 bases and J dropped 5 bases, with 14 bases sitting between them. The germline V gene has CDR1 ENHRY and CDR2 SYGVKD. The CDR3 region has the DNA TGTGCCATCAGTGCTAGACAGGGAGGGGAGACCCAGTACTTC. Protein: CAISARQGGETQYF.

This chain uses TRBV19 with TRBJ1-1, with 8 bases fitting TRBD1. This CDR3 is built from 13 residues. V trimming: 6 bases; J trimming: 5 bases; junction bases outside the gene matches: 5. From germline, CDR1 is LNHDA and CDR2 SQIVND (reference sequence). CDR3 loop: CASSQGARTEAFF. The CDR3 DNA reads as TGTGCCAGTAGCCAGGGGGCTAGGACTGAAGCTTTCTTT.

Only one count was recorded for this clone. The V call is TRBV4-1, the J call TRBJ2-1, with TRBD1 identical over 7 bases. The CDR3 loop spans 15 amino acids. Trimming cost V 5 bases and J 3 bases; bases outside gene matches: 7. The V gene's germline CDR1 is MGHRA and CDR2 YSYEKL. The CDR3 DNA sequence: TGCGCCAGCAGCATCACAGGGGATAACTACAATGAGCAGTTCTTC. Amino acid sequence: CASSITGDNYNEQFF.

The rearrangement uses TRBV5-1 and TRBJ2-4; 7 bases align to TRBD2. CDR3 length: 17 residues. V was pared by 0 bases and J by 2 bases, with 8 bases of the junction left unmatched. Germline V gene sequence: CDR1 SGHRS, CDR2 YFSETQ. CDR3: CASSLEIGRGSKNIQYF. The CDR3 DNA sequence: TGCGCCAGCAGCTTGGAGATTGGGAGGGGATCCAAAAACATTCAGTACTTC. Full variable domain (missing parts from reference TRBV5-1 and TRBJ2-4): KAGVTQTPRYLIKTRGQQVTLSCSPISGHRSVSWYQQTPGQGLQFLFEYFSETQRNKGNFPGRFSGRQFSNSRSEMNVSTLELGDSALYLCASSLEIGRGSKNIQYFGAGTRLSVL.

In the case of this clone: This CDR3 is also generated by other DNA sequences in the sample. The chain links TRBV4-1 to TRBJ2-7; 8 nucleotides line up with TRBD2. This CDR3 region has 15 residues. The germline CDR1 and CDR2 sequences are MGHRA and YSYEKL. V dropped 4 bases and J dropped 1; count of bases not matched to a gene: 6. This chain's CDR3 is CASSPSGTRSYEQYF. CDR3 sequence (DNA): TGCGCCAGCAGCCCCTCCGGGACTAGGTCCTACGAGCAGTACTTC.

The rearrangement uses TRBV28 and TRBJ1-5, with D possibly TRBD1 on 6 matching bases. Germline V gives CDR1 MDHEN, CDR2 SYDVKM. The CDR3 extends over 16 amino acids. Trimming stripped 6 bases from V and 4 bases from J, with 19 bases between. CDR3 coding DNA: TGTGCCAGCAGCTTGGACAGCGTGGTTCGTAATCAGCCCCAGCATTTT. Its translation: CASSLDSVVRNQPQHF.

V gene TRBV6-6 combines with J gene TRBJ2-1; no clear D gene. The germline gives CDR1 MNHNY, CDR2 SVGAGI (reference sequence). The V end was cut by 8 bases, the J end by 12 bases, with 14 bases between. The CDR3 sequence is 11 residues long. The CDR3 DNA is TGTGCCAGCTCGGACCCTAGGGCGCAGTTCTTC. Translated, it gives CASSDPRAQFF.

The chain has TRBV9 and TRBJ1-1; 7 positions match TRBD1. Trimming took 4 bases from V and 0 from J; bases not matched to a gene: 6. CDR3 length: 15 residues. The germline V gene encodes CDR1 SGDLS and CDR2 YYNGEE. CDR3 sequence: CASSPRQGVNTEAFF. The CDR3 DNA sequence: TGTGCCAGCAGCCCGCGACAGGGAGTGAACACTGAAGCTTTCTTT.

The J gene is TRBJ2-7, the V gene TRBV2; D might be TRBD2 (5 bases). Germline CDR1 reads SNHLY; CDR2 reads FYNNEI. CDR3 length: 15 amino acids. Trimming left V 4 bases short and J 7 bases short, with 20 bases between. The CDR3 DNA reads as TGTGCCAGCAGTGGGAGCCTCAGTAGCGCCAGTGAGCAGTACTTC. It specifies CASSGSLSSASEQYF.

In this sample, this clone is medium-sized. The chain recombines TRBV5-4 with TRBJ2-7; D unclear. Germline values: CDR1 SGHNT, CDR2 YYREEE (reference sequence). CDR3 length: 14 amino acids. Deletions cut 1 base from V and 1 base from J, with 9 bases between. CDR3 DNA: TGTGCCAGCAGCTTGTTTCCCCTTTCCTACGAGCAGTACTTC. Amino acids: CASSLFPLSYEQYF.

This clone was observed once. The chain employs TRBV7-8 and TRBJ2-7, with 8 bases aligning to TRBD1. CDR1 SGHVS and CDR2 FQNEAQ come from the germline V gene. The junction had 8 bases not matched to a gene; V was cut back by 5 bases and J by 5 bases. The CDR3 runs 14 residues. CDR3 in amino acids: CASSPRTGSDEQYF. In nucleotides, the CDR3 is TGTGCCAGCAGCCCAAGGACAGGGTCCGACGAGCAGTACTTC.

This clone was observed once. The CDR3 loop is CASSLGLATVREYNEQFF. CDR3 sequence (DNA): TGCGCCAGCAGCTTGGGACTAGCGACGGTTCGGGAGTACAATGAGCAGTTCTTC. The V gene is TRBV5-1, the J gene TRBJ2-1; 8 bases map to TRBD2. Germline trimming cut 0 bases from V and 4 bases from J; bases unmatched to any gene: 12. The V gene's germline CDR1 is SGHRS and CDR2 YFSETQ. This CDR3 is 18 amino acids long.